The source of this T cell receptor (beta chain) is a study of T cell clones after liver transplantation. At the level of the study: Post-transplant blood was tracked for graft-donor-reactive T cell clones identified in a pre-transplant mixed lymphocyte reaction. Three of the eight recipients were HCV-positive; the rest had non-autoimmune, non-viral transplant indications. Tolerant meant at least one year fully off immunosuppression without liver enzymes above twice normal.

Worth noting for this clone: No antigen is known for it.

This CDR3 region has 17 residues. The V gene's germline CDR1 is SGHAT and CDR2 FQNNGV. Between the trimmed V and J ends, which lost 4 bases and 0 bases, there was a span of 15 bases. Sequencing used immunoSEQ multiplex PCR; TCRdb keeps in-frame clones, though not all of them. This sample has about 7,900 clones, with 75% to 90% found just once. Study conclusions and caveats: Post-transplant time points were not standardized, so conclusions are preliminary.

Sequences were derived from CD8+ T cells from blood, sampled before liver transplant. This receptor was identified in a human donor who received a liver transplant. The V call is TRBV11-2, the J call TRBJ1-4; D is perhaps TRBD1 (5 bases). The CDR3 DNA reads TGTGCCAGCAGCTCGGGGACTATCATTGCAACTAATGAAAAACTGTTTTTT. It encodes CASSSGTIIATNEKLFF.